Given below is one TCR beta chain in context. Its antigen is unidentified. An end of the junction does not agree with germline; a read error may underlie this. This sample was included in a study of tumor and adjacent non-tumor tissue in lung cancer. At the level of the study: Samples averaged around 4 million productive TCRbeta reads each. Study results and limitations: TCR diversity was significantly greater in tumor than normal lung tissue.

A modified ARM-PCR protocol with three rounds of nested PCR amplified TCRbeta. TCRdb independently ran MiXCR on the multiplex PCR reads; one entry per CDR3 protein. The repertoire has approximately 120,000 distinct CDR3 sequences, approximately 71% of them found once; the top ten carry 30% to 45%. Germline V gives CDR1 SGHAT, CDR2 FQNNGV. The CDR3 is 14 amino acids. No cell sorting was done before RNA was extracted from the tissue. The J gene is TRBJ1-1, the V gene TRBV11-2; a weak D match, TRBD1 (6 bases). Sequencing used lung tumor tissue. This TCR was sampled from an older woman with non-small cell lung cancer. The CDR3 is CASGLNTGNTKASF. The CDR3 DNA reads TGTGCCAGCGGCTTAAATACAGGGAACACTAAAGCTTCCTTT.